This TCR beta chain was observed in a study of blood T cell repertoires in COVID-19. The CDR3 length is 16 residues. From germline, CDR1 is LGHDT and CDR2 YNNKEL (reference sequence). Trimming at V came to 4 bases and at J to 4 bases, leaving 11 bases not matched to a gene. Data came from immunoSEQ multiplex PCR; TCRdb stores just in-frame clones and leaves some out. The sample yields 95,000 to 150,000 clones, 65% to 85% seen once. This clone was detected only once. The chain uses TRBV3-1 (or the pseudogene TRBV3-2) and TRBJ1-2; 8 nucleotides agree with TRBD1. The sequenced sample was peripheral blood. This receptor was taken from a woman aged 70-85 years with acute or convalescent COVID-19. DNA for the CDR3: TGTGCCAGCAGCCGATTCGACAGGGGAATCGGCTATGGCTACACCTTC. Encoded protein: CASSRFDRGIGYGYTF.